The 24 T cell receptor beta chains below all came from one sample that was sequenced in a study of blood T cells in healthy people across ages. Primers used in a second PCR of roughly 7 to 12 cycles were a sample-barcoded 5' primer and a J-beta primer mix. TCRdb used MiXCR to reprocess the 5' RACE reads, holding one entry per CDR3 protein. Of 650,000 to 800,000 distinct CDR3 sequences listed, 40% to 50% are singletons. Input material: blood. Every receptor here comes from a man in his 60s in good health.

This clonotype has a handful of counts. This rearrangement joins TRBV4-3 to TRBJ1-2, with TRBD1 as a possible D gene (5 bases). Germline values: CDR1 LGHNA, CDR2 YSLEER. The CDR3 runs 16 residues. Trimming removed 0 bases from V and 4 bases from J, with 15 bases in between. In DNA form, the CDR3 reads TGCGCCAGCAGCCAAGATGGGGGGGGGATCCCCTATGGCTACACCTTC. Encoded protein: CASSQDGGGIPYGYTF.

This clonotype was observed a single time. This chain links TRBV20-1 with TRBJ2-4, with TRBD1 identical over 9 bases. The CDR3 runs to 19 residues. V was clipped by 1 base and J by 0 bases; unmatched bases: 13. Germline lookup yields CDR1 DFQATT and CDR2 SNEGSKA (reference sequence). The CDR3 DNA reads TGCAGTGCTAGAGTCACCCCGGGACAGGGTGAATCAGCCAAAAACATTCAGTACTTC. Residues: CSARVTPGQGESAKNIQYF.

This clonotype was seen more than once but under ten times. The V call is TRBV20-1, the J call TRBJ2-3, with 8 positions matching TRBD1. The CDR3 covers 15 residues. In germline, CDR1 is DFQATT, CDR2 SNEGSKA (reference sequence). Trimming removed 5 bases from V and 3 bases from J; junction bases left unmatched: 10. As DNA, the CDR3 is TGCAGTGCTCCTCGGACAGGGTTGGGTACAGATACGCAGTATTTT. Translating gives CSAPRTGLGTDTQYF.

In the case of this clonotype: The junction does not match germline at one end; this may be a read error. The gene calls are TRBV4-3 and TRBJ1-2; D unclear. CDR1 and CDR2 (germline): LGHNA, YSLEER. This CDR3 is 13 amino acids long. The CDR3 sequence: CASSQVAGRGCTF. In DNA form, the CDR3 reads TGCGCCAGCAGCCAAGTGGCCGGGCGCGGCTGCACCTTC.

The rearrangement joins TRBV7-2 to TRBJ2-3; D is unclear. Trimming took off 0 bases at V and 3 bases at J, with 13 bases between the two ends. The CDR3 extends over 16 amino acids. The germline CDR1 and CDR2 sequences are SGHTA and FQGNSA. This CDR3 reads CASSLAEFVGTDTQYF. CDR3 coding DNA: TGTGCCAGCAGCTTAGCTGAGTTCGTGGGGACAGATACGCAGTATTTT. The full variable domain, its missing parts supplied by reference TRBV7-2 and TRBJ2-3, is GAGVSQSPSNKVTEKGKDVELRCDPISGHTALYWYRQSLGQGLEFLIYFQGNSAPDKSGLPSDRFSAERTGGSVSTLTIQRTQQEDSAVYLCASSLAEFVGTDTQYFGPGTRLTVL.

The sample holds a few counts of this clonotype. This chain uses TRBV9 with TRBJ2-1; D possibly uses TRBD1 or TRBD2 (5 bases each). Germline CDR1 reads SGDLS; CDR2 reads YYNGEE. V shed 0 bases and J shed 10 bases, with 17 bases lying between them. The length of the CDR3 is 15 residues. The CDR3 spells CASSVGIRDLGEQFF. For the CDR3, the DNA is TGTGCCAGCAGCGTAGGAATCCGGGACCTGGGCGAGCAGTTCTTC.

J is TRBJ2-3 and V is TRBV28; TRBD2 is a possible D gene (5 bases). The CDR3 loop spans 14 amino acids. The ends were cut back, 8 bases at V and 5 bases at J, with 17 bases in the middle. Germline V CDR1 and CDR2: MDHEN, SYDVKM. Here the CDR3 DNA reads TGTGCCAGCGATTTTGGCGGGTCTGAAGATACGCAGTATTTT. Translating gives CASDFGGSEDTQYF.

The rearrangement joins TRBV5-6 to TRBJ2-1; no clear D. Germline V gene lookup returns CDR1 SGHDT and CDR2 YYEEEE. CDR3 length: 15 residues. With 1 base removed from V and 3 bases from J, the gap between germline ends came to 11 bases. CDR3 sequence: CASSLSEQIYNEQFF. CDR3 sequence (DNA): TGTGCCAGCAGCTTGTCGGAGCAAATCTACAATGAGCAGTTCTTC.

The chain couples TRBV6-2 or TRBV6-3 to TRBJ1-4; TRBD1 matches 7 bases. The CDR3 covers 12 residues. Losses at the gene ends were 7 bases for V and 10 bases for J; bases not matched to a gene: 6. In germline, CDR1 is MNHEY, CDR2 SVGEGT. CDR3 sequence: CASKGQLGKLFF. Here the CDR3 DNA reads TGTGCCAGCAAGGGACAGCTCGGAAAACTGTTTTTT.

The genes are TRBV7-7 and TRBJ2-5, with 12 bases aligning to TRBD1. This CDR3 region has 16 residues. The V segment lost 1 base and the J segment 5 bases; nucleotides outside the gene matches: 5. Germline CDR1 SSHAT, CDR2 FNYEAQ (reference sequence). CDR3 nucleotides: TGTGCCAGCAGCTTAGTGGGGACAGGGGGCTTGGAGACCCAGTACTTC. Its translation is CASSLVGTGGLETQYF. The entire variable domain, with the rest obtained from reference TRBV7-7 and TRBJ2-5, is as follows: GAGVSQSPRYKVTKRGQDVTLRCDPISSHATLYWYQQALGQGPEFLTYFNYEAQPDKSGLPSDRFSAERPEGSISTLTIQRTEQRDSAMYRCASSLVGTGGLETQYFGPGTRLLVL.

This clonotype was detected a few times. The V gene is TRBV20-1, the J gene TRBJ1-2; TRBD1 matches at 7 bases. After removal of 0 bases from V and 8 bases from J, the junction contained 9 bases not matched to a gene. Germline lookup yields CDR1 DFQATT and CDR2 SNEGSKA (reference sequence). The CDR3 has 14 residues. CDR3 residues: CSARDPRTGGGYTF. The CDR3 DNA reads TGCAGTGCTAGAGATCCAAGGACAGGTGGCGGCTACACCTTC.

V and J are TRBV4-1 and TRBJ1-4; TRBD1 might be the D (5 bases). Trimming removed 1 base at V and 8 bases at J, with 11 bases between. There are 14 residues in the CDR3. Germline V gene sequence: CDR1 MGHRA, CDR2 YSYEKL. The CDR3 sequence is CASSQVRDGEKLFF. CDR3 nucleotide sequence: TGCGCCAGCAGCCAAGTTAGGGACGGAGAAAAACTGTTTTTT.

This clonotype occurred many times. V usage is TRBV4-1 and J usage is TRBJ2-1; TRBD1 matches 7 bases. The CDR3 length is 15 residues. Trimming removed 4 bases from V and 4 bases from J; junction bases left unmatched: 7. The germline gives CDR1 MGHRA, CDR2 YSYEKL. The CDR3 loop reads CASSRGDSNYNEQFF. Here the CDR3 DNA reads TGCGCCAGCAGCCGAGGGGACAGTAATTACAATGAGCAGTTCTTC.

This clonotype was observed many times. The chain recombines TRBV4-2 with TRBJ1-2, with D perhaps matching TRBD1 (6 bases). Looked up from germline, CDR1 is LGHNA and CDR2 is YNFKEQ. With 0 bases removed from V and 12 bases from J, the gap between germline ends came to 20 bases. CDR3 length: 15 residues. The chain's CDR3 is CASSQDPGDKSGDTF. CDR3 in DNA: TGTGCCAGCAGCCAAGATCCAGGGGACAAAAGCGGCGACACCTTC.

The genes are TRBV4-3 and TRBJ1-4, with a possible D match to TRBD1 (6 bases). V was shortened by 1 base and J by 2 bases, with 11 bases between the two germline ends. The CDR3 spans 16 residues. In germline, CDR1 is LGHNA, CDR2 YSLEER. This CDR3 reads CASSQVRQVTNEKLFF. The CDR3 nucleotides are TGCGCCAGCAGCCAAGTCAGACAGGTCACTAATGAAAAACTGTTTTTT.

This clonotype was recorded at least ten times. The chain joins TRBV28 to TRBJ2-3, with 7 bases identical to TRBD1. J was trimmed by 6 bases and V by 3 bases; bases with no gene match: 6. The CDR3 consists of 14 residues. Germline values: CDR1 MDHEN, CDR2 SYDVKM. The CDR3 nucleotides read TGTGCCAGCAGTTTTCTACAGGGGCATGATACGCAGTATTTT. It is translated as CASSFLQGHDTQYF. The complete variable domain, with remaining parts taken from reference TRBV28 and TRBJ2-3, reads DVKVTQSSRYLVKRTGEKVFLECVQDMDHENMFWYRQDPGLGLRLIYFSYDVKMKEKGDIPEGYSVSREKKERFSLILESASTNQTSMYLCASSFLQGHDTQYFGPGTRLTVL.

The V gene is TRBV28, the J gene TRBJ2-3; D is possibly TRBD2 (7 bases). The CDR3 loop spans 14 amino acids. The germline V gene has CDR1 MDHEN and CDR2 SYDVKM. V was clipped by 10 bases and J by 2 bases, with 16 bases between them. The CDR3 loop reads CANRRGGVTDTQYF. CDR3 DNA sequence: TGTGCCAACAGGAGGGGGGGAGTCACAGATACGCAGTATTTT.

The chain recombines TRBV12-3 or TRBV12-4 with TRBJ1-6; no firm D call. There are 15 residues in the CDR3. Between the trimmed V and J ends, which lost 5 bases and 9 bases, there was a span of 17 bases. This CDR3 is CASSVRQPNSSPLHF. The CDR3 DNA reads as TGTGCCAGCAGTGTCCGGCAGCCGAACAGTTCACCCCTCCACTTT.

This chain uses TRBV5-6 with TRBJ2-7; the D call may be TRBD1 or TRBD2 (6 bases each). CDR1 and CDR2 from the germline V gene are SGHDT and YYEEEE. The CDR3 spans 13 residues. Trimming took 3 bases from V and 2 from J, leaving 9 bases between them. CDR3 region: CASSCGGPYEQYF. CDR3 nucleotide sequence: TGTGCCAGCAGCTGTGGGGGGCCCTACGAGCAGTACTTC. Supplemented by reference TRBV5-6 and TRBJ2-7, the full variable domain reads DAGVTQSPTHLIKTRGQQVTLRCSPKSGHDTVSWYQQALGQGPQFIFQYYEEEERQRGNFPDRFSGHQFPNYSSELNVNALLLGDSALYLCASSCGGPYEQYFGPGTRLTVT.

In its sample, this clonotype was seen a few times. This chain joins TRBV20-1 and TRBJ2-3; D uncertain. This CDR3 spans 13 amino acids. CDR1 DFQATT and CDR2 SNEGSKA come from the germline V gene (reference sequence). CDR3 loop: CSPPGGRTDTQYF. CDR3 sequence (DNA): TGCAGCCCCCCGGGTGGGCGGACAGATACGCAGTATTTT.

In its sample, this clonotype was seen many times. The chain is built from TRBV27 and TRBJ2-5; TRBD1 might be the D (6 bases). CDR1 and CDR2 (germline): MNHEY, SMNVEV (reference sequence). The CDR3 totals 15 residues. Trimming cost V 3 bases and J 1 base, with 12 bases left between them. As DNA, the CDR3 is TGTGCCAGCAGTTTGGCAGGGGAGTTCCAAGAGACCCAGTACTTC. It yields the protein CASSLAGEFQETQYF.

The chain has TRBV4-3 and TRBJ2-1; D possibly matches TRBD1 or TRBD2 (6 bases each). The CDR3 totals 15 residues. Germline V lookup: CDR1 LGHNA, CDR2 YSLEER. V was clipped by 0 bases and J by 10 bases, with 16 bases between them. CDR3 bases: TGCGCCAGCAGCCAAGATACGGGGGCAGGTATGGAGCAGTTCTTC. Translation gives CASSQDTGAGMEQFF.

Comment on this clonotype: Being one base from a much bigger clone, this may be a read error. This CDR3 is missing its conserved last phenylalanine or tryptophan, likely due to a read error. No DNA is shown, since the ends of the CDR3 on it are uncertain; the CDR3 is the one TCRdb lists. The chain is built from TRBV4-3 and TRBJ2-6. Germline V CDR1 and CDR2: LGHNA, YSLEER. Including both end residues, the CDR3 is 8 amino acids long. The chain's CDR3 is CASSQYLS.

This chain joins TRBV7-2 and TRBJ2-3; perhaps TRBD1 as D (6 bases). From germline, CDR1 is SGHTA and CDR2 FQGNSA. The CDR3 spans 18 residues. V dropped 5 bases and J dropped 2 bases, with 23 bases sitting between them. The CDR3 DNA reads TGTGCCAGCAGCCCAGTCCCTAGTCGTTACAGGGACACAGATACGCAGTATTTT. Protein: CASSPVPSRYRDTDTQYF.